The T cell receptor (beta chain) described here comes from a study of blood T cells in healthy people across ages. Points from the study as a whole: Estimated diversity that came from one million T cells was considered an underestimate. Among long-lived donors, naive CD4+ cells were more numerous and diversity higher than in aged donors.

The total RNA that was extracted per sample amounted to at least 5.5 micrograms. Looked up from germline, CDR1 is ENHRY and CDR2 is SYGVKD. The length of the CDR3 is 18 residues. Of note for this clonotype: Its antigen is undetermined. A junction end diverges from the germline sequence, so it may reflect a read error.

Combining a sample-barcoded 5' primer with a J-beta primer mix, a second PCR ran for roughly 7 to 11 cycles. TCRdb ran MiXCR on the 5' RACE reads and lists one entry per CDR3 protein. The sample has approximately 1,100,000 distinct CDR3 sequences, around 43% seen once; the top ten hold under 20%. The specimen sequenced was blood. The source is a woman aged 55-69 years in good health. The V gene is TRBV10-3, the J gene TRBJ2-7; 10 positions match TRBD2. The CDR3 coding sequence is TGTGCCATCGGTGAGTCGGGGGCTAGCGGGGGATCGAAATACGAGCAGTACTTC. Protein: CAIGESGASGGSKYEQYF.